Below, 29 T cell receptor beta chains from the same sample are listed, as sequenced in a study of T cells in tuberculosis. Clones were sequenced by immunoSEQ multiplex PCR, and TCRdb holds only the in-frame ones, with some missing. The table has about 43,000 clones, 95% seen once. What was sequenced was PBMCs. These receptors all come from a donor aged 5-35 years with latent tuberculosis or without tuberculosis infection.

V and J are TRBV7-6 and TRBJ2-5; 7 bases match TRBD1. The CDR3 is 14 residues long. V shed 2 bases, J shed 7 bases, and the junction held 7 bases outside the gene matches. The germline V gene encodes CDR1 SGHVS and CDR2 FNYEAQ. CDR3 amino acids: CASSLSRGQGTQYF. In DNA, the CDR3 is TGTGCCAGCAGCTTATCGAGGGGGCAGGGGACCCAGTACTTC.

The chain carries TRBV6-5 and TRBJ2-1; 12 bases are shared with TRBD1. CDR1 and CDR2 (germline): MNHEY, SVGAGI. CDR3 length: 15 residues. With 5 bases clipped from V and 2 bases from J, the junction kept 1 base outside the gene matches. This CDR3 reads CASSRDRGPYNEQFF. Here the CDR3 DNA reads TGTGCCAGCAGTAGGGACAGGGGGCCCTACAATGAGCAGTTCTTC.

CDR3 in DNA: TGTGCCAGCAGCTCTGACCAGAGAGCGGTGCAGCATTTT. It specifies CASSSDQRAVQHF. This chain joins TRBV7-9 and TRBJ1-5; D is uncertain. This CDR3 is built from 13 residues. Germline lookup yields CDR1 SEHNR and CDR2 FQNEAQ (reference sequence). The V gene lost 4 bases and the J gene lost 13 bases, with 17 bases spanning the gap.

The chain uses TRBV28 and TRBJ1-1, with D maybe TRBD1 (5 bases). The CDR3 loop spans 11 amino acids. Germline V gene sequence: CDR1 MDHEN, CDR2 SYDVKM. Between the trimmed V and J ends, which lost 5 bases and 7 bases, there was a span of 8 bases. CDR3 bases: TGTGCCAGCAGTCCTGACAGTGAAGCTTTCTTT. This gives the protein CASSPDSEAFF.

This chain uses TRBV19 with TRBJ1-2, with D unclear. This CDR3 has 12 residues. Trimming took 8 bases from V and 4 from J, leaving 11 bases between them. The germline V gene has CDR1 LNHDA and CDR2 SQIVND (reference sequence). CDR3: CASYSTFYGYTF. CDR3 nucleotide sequence: TGTGCCAGTTATAGTACTTTCTATGGCTACACCTTC.

This clone was observed a single time. The rearrangement joins TRBV28 to TRBJ1-2; TRBD1 agrees at 12 bases. CDR1 is MDHEN, CDR2 SYDVKM, per germline. This CDR3 is 15 amino acids long. J gave up 7 bases and V 5 bases, and 8 bases lay outside the gene matches. CDR3 in amino acids: CASSPAGQGARGYTF. The DNA for the CDR3 is TGTGCCAGCAGTCCCGCGGGACAGGGGGCGCGTGGCTACACCTTC.

This rearrangement joins TRBV11-3 to TRBJ2-2, with 10 bases that match TRBD1. CDR1 is SGHNT, CDR2 YENEEA, per germline. J lost 6 bases, V lost 1 base, and 5 bases had no gene match. This CDR3 spans 16 amino acids. The CDR3 region is CASSLGQGAPAGELFF. The CDR3 DNA follows: TGTGCCAGCAGCTTAGGACAGGGGGCACCCGCCGGGGAGCTGTTTTTT.

The chain is built from TRBV7-8 and TRBJ1-1; 8 nucleotides agree with TRBD1. Germline V CDR1 and CDR2: SGHVS, FQNEAQ. V trimming: 4 bases; J trimming: 2 bases; junction bases outside the gene matches: 9. CDR3 length equals 16 residues. In nucleotides, the CDR3 is TGTGCCAGCAGCTATATTCCAGGGGGCAGAAACACTGAAGCTTTCTTT. As protein: CASSYIPGGRNTEAFF. Combining the CDR3 with reference TRBV7-8 and TRBJ1-1 gives the whole variable domain GAGVSQSPRYKVAKRGQDVALRCDPISGHVSLFWYQQALGQGPEFLTYFQNEAQLDKSGLPSDRFFAERPEGSVSTLKIQRTQQEDSAVYLCASSYIPGGRNTEAFFGQGTRLTVV.

The chain has TRBV14 and TRBJ1-3; D gene ambiguous. Germline V gives CDR1 SGHDN, CDR2 FVKESK. The CDR3 loop spans 14 amino acids. Trimming shortened V by 0 bases and J by 0 bases, and 3 bases separated the two germline ends. CDR3 protein: CASSQDGSGNTIYF. CDR3 in DNA: TGTGCCAGCAGCCAAGACGGCTCTGGAAACACCATATATTTT.

The chain employs TRBV7-8 and TRBJ1-5; no firm D call. Germline-derived CDR1 and CDR2 are SGHVS and FQNEAQ. CDR3 length: 16 amino acids. Trimming took off 2 bases at V and 0 bases at J, with 11 bases between the two ends. This CDR3 reads CASSLMWRNSNQPQHF. CDR3 sequence (DNA): TGTGCCAGCAGCTTAATGTGGCGGAATAGCAATCAGCCCCAGCATTTT. Using reference TRBV7-8 and TRBJ1-5 for the parts outside the CDR3, the full variable domain is GAGVSQSPRYKVAKRGQDVALRCDPISGHVSLFWYQQALGQGPEFLTYFQNEAQLDKSGLPSDRFFAERPEGSVSTLKIQRTQQEDSAVYLCASSLMWRNSNQPQHFGDGTRLSIL.

This chain joins TRBV28 and TRBJ1-4; D might be TRBD1 (5 bases). V lost 2 bases and J lost 7, with 14 bases in between. CDR1 MDHEN and CDR2 SYDVKM come from the germline V gene. This CDR3 contains 15 residues. CDR3 in amino acids: CASSLVGTGGEKLFF. The DNA for the CDR3 is TGTGCCAGCAGTTTAGTTGGGACTGGAGGTGAAAAACTGTTTTTT.

The chain carries TRBV19 and TRBJ2-6, with 7 positions matching TRBD1. Trimming removed 7 bases from V and 0 bases from J; junction bases left unmatched: 12. The V gene's germline CDR1 is LNHDA and CDR2 SQIVND (reference sequence). The CDR3 is made up of 18 amino acids. The CDR3 loop reads CASKFREGAGSGANVLTF. The DNA for the CDR3 is TGTGCCAGTAAGTTTCGTGAGGGGGCTGGCTCTGGGGCCAACGTCCTGACTTTC.

The chain carries TRBV28 and TRBJ1-3; 8 bases map to TRBD1. Unmatched junction bases numbered 5, after V lost 9 bases and J lost 1 base. The CDR3 extends over 14 amino acids. The germline V gene encodes CDR1 MDHEN and CDR2 SYDVKM. The CDR3 nucleotides are TGTGCCAGTCAGGGGGCGGCGTCTGGAAACACCATATATTTT. Its protein product is CASQGAASGNTIYF. Drawing the rest from reference TRBV28 and TRBJ1-3, the complete variable domain is DVKVTQSSRYLVKRTGEKVFLECVQDMDHENMFWYRQDPGLGLRLIYFSYDVKMKEKGDIPEGYSVSREKKERFSLILESASTNQTSMYLCASQGAASGNTIYFGEGSWLTVV.

V and J are TRBV5-1 and TRBJ1-6; D remains unclear. This CDR3 is built from 16 residues. V shed 0 bases and J shed 8 bases, with 15 bases lying between them. In germline, CDR1 is SGHRS, CDR2 YFSETQ. The CDR3 nucleotides are TGCGCCAGCAGCTTGGGGGCTTTAACCACTGATTCACCCCTCCACTTT. Encoded protein: CASSLGALTTDSPLHF.

The CDR3 loop reads CASRLAGGHYEQYF. Here the CDR3 DNA reads TGTGCCAGCAGGCTAGCGGGGGGGCACTACGAGCAGTACTTC. The chain uses TRBV28 and TRBJ2-7, with 12 bases that match TRBD2. The germline CDR1 and CDR2 sequences are MDHEN and SYDVKM. After removal of 6 bases from V and 3 bases from J, the junction contained 3 bases not matched to a gene. This CDR3 has 14 residues. The full variable domain, its missing parts supplied by reference TRBV28 and TRBJ2-7, is DVKVTQSSRYLVKRTGEKVFLECVQDMDHENMFWYRQDPGLGLRLIYFSYDVKMKEKGDIPEGYSVSREKKERFSLILESASTNQTSMYLCASRLAGGHYEQYFGPGTRLTVT.

The V call is TRBV5-1, the J call TRBJ2-3, with 11 bases identical to TRBD2. The CDR3 is made up of 17 amino acids. The germline V gene has CDR1 SGHRS and CDR2 YFSETQ. V shed 3 bases and J 0 bases; nucleotides not matched to a gene: 6. The CDR3 sequence is CASSSRLAGTSTDTQYF. The CDR3 nucleotides read TGCGCCAGCAGCTCCCGACTAGCGGGGACTAGCACAGATACGCAGTATTTT.

This sequence joins TRBV5-4 and TRBJ2-1; 7 nucleotides align to TRBD2. CDR3 size: 20 residues. Germline lookup yields CDR1 SGHNT and CDR2 YYREEE (reference sequence). V was clipped by 3 bases and J by 0 bases; unmatched bases: 18. The CDR3 coding sequence is TGTGCCAGCAGCTCCCCGTCGGGGCGGGGGTACGAGAGCTCCTACAATGAGCAGTTCTTC. Amino acid sequence: CASSSPSGRGYESSYNEQFF.

CDR3 DNA: TGTGCCAGCAGCGCCGGGACAGCCTCTGGAAACACCATATATTTT. Encoded protein: CASSAGTASGNTIYF. V and J are TRBV7-2 and TRBJ1-3; 7 bases are shared with TRBD1. Losses at the gene ends were 5 bases for V and 0 bases for J; bases not matched to a gene: 4. Looked up from germline, CDR1 is SGHTA and CDR2 is FQGNSA. The CDR3 sequence is 15 residues long.

This chain links TRBV6-6 with TRBJ2-5; D unclear. Germline loops: CDR1 MNHNY, CDR2 SVGAGI (reference sequence). V gave up 6 bases and J gave up 4 bases, with 6 bases separating them. The CDR3 runs to 11 residues. For the CDR3, the DNA is TGTGCCAGCAGGCGATCAGAGACCCAGTACTTC. Its protein is CASRRSETQYF.

V is TRBV30 and J is TRBJ1-6, with 8 positions matching TRBD1. The germline CDR1 and CDR2 sequences are GTSNPN and SVGIG (reference sequence). The CDR3 contains 14 residues. Germline trimming cut 5 bases from V and 10 bases from J; bases unmatched to any gene: 10. This CDR3 is CAWGPQGAYSPLHF. CDR3 in DNA: TGTGCCTGGGGCCCCCAGGGGGCGTACTCACCCCTCCACTTT. Supplemented by reference TRBV30 and TRBJ1-6, the full variable domain reads SQTIHQWPATLVQPVGSPLSLECTVEGTSNPNLYWYRQAAGRGLQLLFYSVGIGQISSEVPQNLSASRPQDRQFILSSKKLLLSDSGFYLCAWGPQGAYSPLHFGNGTRLTVT.

This chain links TRBV28 with TRBJ1-2; TRBD1 aligns across 12 bases. V lost 8 bases, J lost 8 bases, and 3 bases stayed unmatched. This CDR3 spans 12 amino acids. Germline CDR1 is MDHEN and CDR2 is SYDVKM. The CDR3 DNA reads as TGTGCCAGCGGGACAGGGGGCCGCGGCTACACCTTC. Protein sequence: CASGTGGRGYTF.

The genes are TRBV30 and TRBJ2-7; D gene uncertain. Trimming took 4 bases from V and 6 from J, leaving 10 bases between them. CDR3 length: 11 amino acids. Germline loops: CDR1 GTSNPN, CDR2 SVGIG (reference sequence). CDR3 sequence: CAWTGPSEQYF. For the CDR3, the DNA is TGTGCCTGGACAGGCCCGAGCGAGCAGTACTTC.

This clone was picked up a small number of times. This rearrangement joins TRBV28 to TRBJ2-3, with TRBD2 matching over 9 bases. From germline, CDR1 is MDHEN and CDR2 SYDVKM. CDR3 length equals 14 residues. V lost 7 bases to trimming and J lost 0 bases; unmatched junction nucleotides: 2. The CDR3 sequence: CASILAGSTDTQYF. CDR3 nucleotide sequence: TGTGCCAGCATCCTAGCGGGAAGCACAGATACGCAGTATTTT.

V is TRBV7-2 and J is TRBJ2-3; 9 nucleotides align to TRBD2. CDR3 length equals 17 residues. Germline V gives CDR1 SGHTA, CDR2 FQGNSA. V lost 6 bases and J lost 2; bases outside the gene matches: 12. The CDR3 is CASSTSGRTPNTDTQYF. The CDR3 DNA sequence: TGTGCCAGCAGTACAAGCGGGAGGACTCCCAACACAGATACGCAGTATTTT.

DNA of the CDR3: TGTGCCAGCAGTCAACGGACTGTCGTCGGTGTGGAGACCCAGTACTTC. It encodes CASSQRTVVGVETQYF. V is TRBV27 and J is TRBJ2-5; D may be TRBD2 (5 bases). Germline V gene sequence: CDR1 MNHEY, CDR2 SMNVEV (reference sequence). The ends were cut back, 5 bases at V and 5 bases at J, with 21 bases in the middle. The length of the CDR3 is 16 residues.

The V call is TRBV6-6, the J call TRBJ2-7; D is perhaps TRBD2 (6 bases). This CDR3 region has 15 residues. Germline V gives CDR1 MNHNY, CDR2 SVGAGI (reference sequence). Trimming left V 2 bases short and J 2 bases short, with 13 bases between. The CDR3 spells CASSYRGREAYEQYF. In DNA form, the CDR3 reads TGTGCCAGCAGTTACAGGGGCAGGGAGGCCTACGAGCAGTACTTC.

As for this clone: In the same sample, other DNA sequences code for this CDR3. The rearrangement links TRBV7-2 to TRBJ2-7, with D possibly being TRBD1 (6 bases). Germline CDR1 SGHTA, CDR2 FQGNSA. CDR3 length: 13 residues. Trimming took 2 bases from V and 3 from J, leaving 8 bases between them. The CDR3 spells CASSLNRDYEQYF. The CDR3, as DNA: TGTGCCAGCAGCTTAAACAGGGACTACGAGCAGTACTTC.

The rearrangement uses TRBV7-9 and TRBJ1-1; D remains ambiguous. V was pared by 1 base and J by 1 base, with 10 bases between. The CDR3 totals 15 residues. Germline V gene lookup returns CDR1 SEHNR and CDR2 FQNEAQ (reference sequence). For the CDR3, the DNA is TGTGCCAGCAGCTTAGGGTGGTCGGGGAACACTGAAGCTTTCTTT. This gives the protein CASSLGWSGNTEAFF.

The V gene is TRBV10-3, the J gene TRBJ1-3; D may be TRBD1 (5 bases). V was cut by 4 bases and J by 8 bases, with 24 bases left in between. CDR3 length equals 17 residues. The V gene's germline CDR1 is ENHRY and CDR2 SYGVKD. The CDR3 sequence is CAISVHPVRTLGDTIYF. CDR3 coding DNA: TGTGCCATCAGTGTCCATCCGGTCCGGACACTTGGGGACACCATATATTTT.